This TCR beta chain was recorded in a study of beta chain features in type 1 diabetes. Regarding the study as a whole: Type 1 diabetes patients showed a moderate but significant shortening of TCRB CDR3s in all four CD4+ subsets.

This clone has more than one count but fewer than ten. As yet, its antigen is unknown. Expressed TCRB transcripts were sequenced after all isolated RNA was converted to cDNA. The protocol was immunoSEQ multiplex PCR, while the TCRdb copy is restricted to in-frame clones and leaves out a portion. The table includes around 650,000 clones, over 10% detected once. Sequenced: naive CD4+ T cells from blood. This clonotype originated in a man younger than 40 with type 1 diabetes.

In DNA, the CDR3 is TGTGCCAGCAGCAAATTCAGCGGAACCCATAAATTAACCTACGAGCAGTACTTC. This gives the protein CASSKFSGTHKLTYEQYF. V gene TRBV21-1 combines with J gene TRBJ2-7; the table assigns TRBD2, which was not confirmed against the DNA. TRBV21-1 is classified as a pseudogene. CDR3 length: 18 residues.